The next 11 T cell receptor beta chains were all read from a single sample in a study of blood T cell repertoires in COVID-19. Libraries were prepared by immunoSEQ multiplex PCR; TCRdb keeps only in-frame clonotypes and omits some of them. The profile covers 100,000 to 150,000 clones, with about 80% appearing a single time and 20% to 25% taken by the ten largest. Sequences were obtained from peripheral blood. The origin of the receptors is a human donor in a cohort sampled during active COVID-19.

This clone was counted many times. The CDR3 loop reads CASSLLWRSNQPQHF. The DNA for the CDR3 is TGTGCCAGCAGCTTATTATGGAGGAGCAATCAGCCCCAGCATTTT. V is TRBV7-3 and J is TRBJ1-5; D uncertain. The CDR3 spans 15 residues. The V end lost 2 bases, the J end lost 1 base, and 9 bases lay between the germline ends. CDR1 and CDR2 from the germline V gene are SGHTA and FQGTGA.

The chain links TRBV6-5 to TRBJ2-7; TRBD1 matches 9 bases. Germline loops: CDR1 MNHEY, CDR2 SVGAGI. J was trimmed by 3 bases and V by 6 bases; bases with no gene match: 9. The CDR3 totals 15 residues. The CDR3 region has the DNA TGTGCCAGCAGAAGCCAACGGGACAGGGTCTACGAGCAGTACTTC. Residues: CASRSQRDRVYEQYF.

The chain links TRBV7-2 to TRBJ1-1; TRBD1 matches 9 bases. CDR1 SGHTA and CDR2 FQGNSA come from the germline V gene. The CDR3 sequence is 15 residues long. The ends lost 3 bases at V and 5 bases at J; junction bases unmatched: 7. This chain's CDR3 is CASSFRDRVATEAFF. The CDR3 nucleotides are TGTGCCAGCAGCTTCCGGGACAGGGTCGCGACTGAAGCTTTCTTT.

The CDR3 region has the DNA TGTGCCAGTAATGTAGGACAGGTGTCTAACTATGGCTACACCTTC. Encoded protein: CASNVGQVSNYGYTF. This chain links TRBV19 with TRBJ1-2, with 7 bases aligning to TRBD1. CDR3 size: 15 residues. Germline loops: CDR1 LNHDA, CDR2 SQIVND (reference sequence). V was clipped by 7 bases and J by 0 bases; unmatched bases: 8.

J is TRBJ2-2 and V is TRBV9; D unresolved. From germline, CDR1 is SGDLS and CDR2 YYNGEE. Trimming stripped 3 bases from V and 6 bases from J, with 9 bases between. This CDR3 comprises 13 residues. CDR3 region: CASSGRAAGELFF. The CDR3 DNA sequence: TGTGCCAGCAGCGGCCGAGCTGCCGGGGAGCTGTTTTTT. The whole variable domain, remainder taken from reference TRBV9 and TRBJ2-2, is DSGVTQTPKHLITATGQRVTLRCSPRSGDLSVYWYQQSLDQGLQFLIQYYNGEERAKGNILERFSAQQFPDLHSELNLSSLELGDSALYFCASSGRAAGELFFGEGSRLTVL.

V usage is TRBV5-5 and J usage is TRBJ2-3; D perhaps matches TRBD2 (5 bases). CDR3 length: 15 amino acids. Germline V gene lookup returns CDR1 SGHKS and CDR2 YYEKEE (reference sequence). V shed 3 bases and J shed 1 base, with 12 bases lying between them. CDR3 amino acids: CASSSEVSGTDTQYF. The CDR3, as DNA: TGTGCCAGCAGCTCGGAGGTCTCGGGCACAGATACGCAGTATTTT. Using reference TRBV5-5 and TRBJ2-3 for the parts outside the CDR3, the full variable domain is DAGVTQSPTHLIKTRGQQVTLRCSPISGHKSVSWYQQVLGQGPQFIFQYYEKEERGRGNFPDRFSARQFPNYSSELNVNALLLGDSALYLCASSSEVSGTDTQYFGPGTRLTVL.

The rearrangement links TRBV25-1 to TRBJ2-7, with 9 bases that match TRBD1. Germline V gene data show CDR1 as MGHDK and CDR2 as SYGVNS. J was trimmed by 3 bases and V by 6 bases; bases with no gene match: 9. The CDR3 has 15 residues. The CDR3 nucleotides are TGTGCCAGCAGCGACCCCAGACAGGGGGTCTACGAGCAGTACTTC. It encodes CASSDPRQGVYEQYF.

V usage is TRBV2 and J usage is TRBJ1-5, with 11 nucleotides matching TRBD1. Trimming took 6 bases from V and 6 from J; bases not matched to a gene: 7. This CDR3 has 15 amino acids. Germline CDR1 reads SNHLY; CDR2 reads FYNNEI. CDR3 DNA: TGTGCCAGCAGGAGAGGACAGGGGGCGCGTCAGCCCCAGCATTTT. It translates to CASRRGQGARQPQHF.

This clone was seen a few times. The chain is built from TRBV19 and TRBJ1-1; 8 positions match TRBD1. V was clipped by 6 bases and J by 7 bases; unmatched bases: 7. The CDR3 length is 13 residues. Germline V gene lookup returns CDR1 LNHDA and CDR2 SQIVND (reference sequence). The CDR3 bases are TGTGCCAGTAGCCCCAGGGGGCTGGGTGAAGCTTTCTTT. Its translation is CASSPRGLGEAFF.

CDR3 in DNA: TGTGCCAGCAGCTTTTCACAGGGGACCCGCACTGAAGCTTTCTTT. This codes for CASSFSQGTRTEAFF. The chain carries TRBV7-9 and TRBJ1-1; 7 bases are shared with TRBD1. Germline CDR1 and CDR2: SEHNR and FQNEAQ (reference sequence). The CDR3 consists of 15 residues. The V segment lost 3 bases and the J segment 4 bases; nucleotides outside the gene matches: 8. Full variable domain (rest looked up from reference TRBV7-9 and TRBJ1-1): DTGVSQNPRHKITKRGQNVTFRCDPISEHNRLYWYRQTLGQGPEFLTYFQNEAQLEKSRLLSDRFSAERPKGSFSTLEIQRTEQGDSAMYLCASSFSQGTRTEAFFGQGTRLTVV.

V usage is TRBV2 and J usage is TRBJ1-5, with D uncertain. This CDR3 is 13 amino acids long. Germline assignment: CDR1 SNHLY and CDR2 FYNNEI. V was trimmed by 2 bases and J by 9 bases, leaving 11 bases between them. CDR3 loop: CASSETAAPPQHF. The CDR3, as DNA: TGTGCCAGCAGTGAAACAGCGGCACCGCCCCAGCATTTT.